This T cell receptor beta chain was obtained from a study of response to subunit inactivated influenza vaccine. Each CDR3 protein is one row after TCRdb ran MiXCR on the RT-PCR reads. The sample lists fewer than 600,000 distinct CDR3 sequences; more than 7% were seen once. The starting material was PBMCs from blood, obtained roughly 24 months after vaccination. The receptor was isolated from a man between 50 and 75 years old who received an inactivated influenza vaccine.

The CDR3 loop reads CASSLRYWGLTEAFF. CDR3 DNA: TGTGCCAGCAGCCTTAGGTATTGGGGATTAACTGAAGCTTTCTTT. The rearrangement uses TRBV12-3 or TRBV12-4 and TRBJ1-1; no clear D. CDR3 length: 15 residues. V was trimmed by 6 bases and J by 5 bases, leaving 19 bases between them.